This TCR beta chain was captured in a study of T cell responses to AZD1222 COVID-19 vaccine. Whole-study context: Combined were second doses at about 4 or about 12 weeks.

Clones were read by immunoSEQ multiplex PCR, and TCRdb kept only the in-frame ones, dropping some. The table shows 95,000 to 100,000 clones, with almost 90% occurring only once. Concerning this clone: The antigen is not known.

The CDR3 is 16 residues long. Germline-derived CDR1 and CDR2 are MGHRA and YSYEKL. V gave up 2 bases and J gave up 7 bases; unmatched junction bases: 10. Findings and limits, study-wide: Only 5 or 6 people who got AZD1222 tested seropositive at baseline. With two AZD1222 doses given, Spike-specific TCR breadth and depth both rose. Clonal diversity was possibly underestimated, and white British individuals and females predominated among donors.

This specimen was peripheral blood, taken on day 0 of AZD1222 vaccination. The sequence derives from an adult in good health. J is TRBJ1-5 and V is TRBV4-1; 8 nucleotides agree with TRBD1. The DNA for the CDR3 is TGCGCCAGCAGCCAATCTAAGGACAGGGTCGGACAGCCCCAGCATTTT. Its protein is CASSQSKDRVGQPQHF.